Listed below are T cell receptor beta chains from one sample, sequenced in a study of memory CD4+ T cells and cytomegalovirus serostatus. The method was immunoSEQ multiplex PCR; TCRdb's version includes in-frame clones alone and lacks a portion of them. The sample lists around 63,000 clones, about 76% occurring once. The sequencing input was memory CD4+ T cells from blood. These receptors were obtained from an adult in good health and CMV-seropositive. Both conserved end residues are part of each CDR3. A D gene is named only where the DNA matches it firmly. Clone size appears in some rows only: once, few, many, or a class for an expanded clone.

cdr3_aa	cdr3_nt	v_call	j_call	d_call	clone_size
CASSRSTSGFTGELFF	TGTGCCAGCTCACGGTCTACTAGCGGGTTCACCGGGGAGCTGTTTTTT	TRBV18	TRBJ2-2	TRBD2	.
CATIRGLVAKNIQYF	TGTGCCACTATAAGGGGCCTTGTAGCCAAAAACATTCAGTACTTC	TRBV19	TRBJ2-4	.	.
CASGPRDRGIATNEKLFF	TGTGCTAGTGGTCCCAGGGACAGGGGGATTGCAACTAATGAAAAACTGTTTTTT	TRBV12-5	TRBJ1-4	TRBD1	.
CASSTGVPSYEQYF	TGTGCCAGTAGTACAGGGGTACCCTCCTACGAGCAGTACTTC	TRBV19	TRBJ2-7	.	.
CASSYSKNTEAFF	TGTGCCAGCAGCTACAGTAAAAACACTGAAGCTTTCTTT	TRBV4-2	TRBJ1-1	.	.
CASSLAKSEQYF	TGTGCCAGCAGCTTAGCGAAATCTGAACAGTACTTC	TRBV7-9	TRBJ2-7	.	.
CASSLRGGDTQYF	TGCGCCAGCAGCCTGAGAGGGGGGGATACGCAGTATTTT	TRBV4-1	TRBJ2-3	.	.
CASARGRTLQETQYF	TGTGCCAGCGCCCGAGGGAGGACACTCCAAGAGACCCAGTACTTC	TRBV6-5	TRBJ2-5	.	few
CASSLAGTGLYEQYF	TGCGCCAGCAGCTTGGCGGGGACAGGGTTATACGAGCAGTACTTC	TRBV5-1	TRBJ2-7	TRBD1	.
CASSFSQGAYEQYF	TGTGCCAGCAGCTTCTCTCAGGGGGCCTACGAGCAGTACTTC	TRBV7-2	TRBJ2-7	TRBD1	.
CAWSVEDQPQHF	TGTGCCTGGAGTGTTGAGGATCAGCCCCAGCATTTT	TRBV30	TRBJ1-5	.	.
CSVEERRSGYTF	TGCAGCGTTGAAGAGCGGAGGAGTGGCTACACCTTC	TRBV29-1	TRBJ1-2	.	.
CASSLEPEVRGYTF	TGTGCCAGCAGCTTAGAGCCCGAAGTACGTGGCTACACCTTC	TRBV11-2	TRBJ1-2	.	few
CASSRTSNPYNEQFF	TGTGCCAGCAGCCGGACGTCTAACCCCTACAATGAGCAGTTCTTC	TRBV7-2	TRBJ2-1	.	.
CAISESTGGGSPLHF	TGTGCCATCAGTGAGTCGACCGGGGGCGGTTCACCCCTCCACTTT	TRBV10-3	TRBJ1-6	.	few
CASSPHDGGLDGYTF	TGTGCCAGCAGTCCTCACGACGGGGGACTTGATGGCTACACCTTC	TRBV7-2	TRBJ1-2	.	.
CASSLAGGQETQYF	TGTGCCAGCAGCTTAGCGGGGGGACAAGAGACCCAGTACTTC	TRBV7-2	TRBJ2-5	.	.
CASSRTSYEQYF	TGTGCCAGCAGCCGCACTAGCTACGAGCAGTACTTC	TRBV6-5	TRBJ2-7	.	.
CASSFQDILSNQPQHF	TGTGCCAGTAGTTTCCAGGACATCCTAAGCAATCAGCCCCAGCATTTT	TRBV19	TRBJ1-5	.	.
CASSSRSVQHEQYF	TGTGCCAGCAGTTCCAGGAGCGTACAGCACGAGCAGTACTTC	TRBV27	TRBJ2-7	.	.
CASSIEGDRTHQPQHF	TGTGCCAGTAGTATAGAGGGTGACAGGACGCATCAGCCCCAGCATTTT	TRBV19	TRBJ1-5	.	.
CATSRDSVYGYTF	TGTGCCACCAGCAGGGACTCGGTCTATGGCTACACCTTC	TRBV15	TRBJ1-2	.	.
CASSLEVGTEAFF	TGTGCCAGCAGCTTAGAGGTGGGCACTGAAGCTTTCTTT	TRBV7-8	TRBJ1-1	.	.
CASSASQSVLNTGELFF	TGTGCCAGCAGCGCTTCTCAGTCAGTCTTGAACACCGGGGAGCTGTTTTTT	TRBV9	TRBJ2-2	.	.
CASSLLREQYF	TGTGCCAGCAGCTTGCTAAGGGAGCAGTACTTC	TRBV5-8	TRBJ2-7	.	.
CASSQPSTDTQYF	TGTGCCAGCAGCCAACCTAGCACAGATACGCAGTATTTT	TRBV4-2	TRBJ2-3	.	.
CASSLYRGKDEKLFF	TGTGCCAGCAGCCTATACAGGGGTAAGGATGAAAAACTGTTTTTT	TRBV4-2	TRBJ1-4	TRBD1	few
CASSQLWRAKNEQFF	TGCGCCAGCAGCCAACTCTGGCGGGCGAAGAATGAGCAGTTCTTC	TRBV4-1	TRBJ2-1	.	.
CASSLARQGNTEAFF	TGTGCCAGTAGTTTAGCGAGACAGGGGAACACTGAAGCTTTCTTT	TRBV19	TRBJ1-1	TRBD1	few
CASSLAQEHQTQYF	TGTGCCAGCAGCTTAGCGCAGGAGCATCAGACCCAGTACTTC	TRBV7-6	TRBJ2-5	.	.
CASSLIWGQGTNEQFF	TGTGCCAGCAGTTTAATCTGGGGACAGGGGACCAATGAGCAGTTCTTC	TRBV28	TRBJ2-1	TRBD1	.
CASTRGITGELFF	TGTGCCAGCACCAGGGGTATCACCGGGGAGCTGTTTTTT	TRBV28	TRBJ2-2	.	.
CASKRGSNEKLFF	TGTGCCAGCAAGCGGGGATCTAATGAAAAACTGTTTTTT	TRBV2	TRBJ1-4	.	.
CASSQGGQSEQYF	TGTGCCAGCAGCCAGGGGGGGCAAAGCGAGCAGTACTTC	TRBV7-3	TRBJ2-7	.	once
CASSLRLSRKTYGYTF	TGTGCCAGCAGCTTAAGACTGTCCCGAAAGACCTATGGCTACACCTTC	TRBV7-8	TRBJ1-2	.	.
CASSPGTLNYGYTF	TGCGCCAGCAGCCCTGGGACTTTAAACTATGGCTACACCTTC	TRBV5-1	TRBJ1-2	.	.
CASSVGTGYGEKLFF	TGTGCCAGCAGCGTAGGGACAGGGTATGGAGAAAAACTGTTTTTT	TRBV9	TRBJ1-4	TRBD1	.
CASSWGQGASNEQYF	TGTGCCAGCAGTTGGGGACAGGGGGCGAGCAACGAGCAGTACTTC	TRBV28	TRBJ2-7	TRBD1	.
CASSEMRQVAYEQYF	TGTGCCAGCAGTGAAATGAGACAGGTGGCCTACGAGCAGTACTTC	TRBV6-1	TRBJ2-7	.	.
CASSLDEYSTDTQYF	TGTGCCAGCAGCCTGGACGAATACTCCACAGATACGCAGTATTTT	TRBV11-1	TRBJ2-3	.	.
CASSPETGAEAFF	TGTGCCAGCTCTCCAGAGACAGGAGCGGAAGCTTTCTTT	TRBV18	TRBJ1-1	.	.
CSVEDPTRQGTSGYTF	TGCAGCGTTGAAGACCCTACGAGACAGGGAACCTCTGGCTACACCTTC	TRBV29-1	TRBJ1-2	TRBD1	.
CASSQELTSGRKHEQYF	TGTGCCAGCAGCCAGGAACTCACTAGCGGGAGAAAACACGAGCAGTACTTC	TRBV4-2	TRBJ2-7	TRBD2	.
CASSPGQAINSPLHF	TGTGCCAGCAGCCCCGGACAGGCGATTAATTCACCCCTCCACTTT	TRBV6-5	TRBJ1-6	TRBD1	.
CASRSMDRGQFF	TGTGCCAGCAGATCCATGGACAGGGGACAGTTCTTC	TRBV2	TRBJ2-1	TRBD1	.
CSVAQGREPYEQYF	TGCAGCGTTGCTCAAGGCAGGGAGCCCTACGAGCAGTACTTC	TRBV29-1	TRBJ2-7	.	.
CTSTPARVKHSPLHF	TGCACCAGCACCCCGGCTAGGGTGAAGCATTCACCCCTCCACTTT	TRBV1	TRBJ1-6	.	few
CASSGALVAKNIQYF	TGTGCCAGCAGTGGGGCCTTGGTGGCCAAAAACATTCAGTACTTC	TRBV2	TRBJ2-4	.	once
CASSFRRGLAGELFF	TGTGCCAGCAGTTTTAGGCGGGGGTTGGCCGGGGAGCTGTTTTTT	TRBV27	TRBJ2-2	TRBD2	once
CASRLNRNTGELFF	TGTGCCAGCAGGTTGAATAGGAACACCGGGGAGCTGTTTTTT	TRBV28	TRBJ2-2	.	.
CSVEGSGNNEKLFF	TGCAGCGTGGAAGGGTCGGGAAATAATGAAAAACTGTTTTTT	TRBV29-1	TRBJ1-4	.	.